This is a list of T cell receptor beta chains from one sample in a study of blood T cell repertoires in COVID-19. Method: immunoSEQ multiplex PCR; TCRdb's copy keeps in-frame clones and lacks some. The sample has roughly 100,000 clones, around nine tenths seen once; the top ten hold under 20%. The sample taken for sequencing was peripheral blood. All receptors derive from a woman older than 75 in a cohort sampled during active COVID-19. CDR3s leave out the opening cysteine and the closing phenylalanine or tryptophan.

V gene	J gene	CDR3 protein
TRBV15	TRBJ2-2	ATSRERGVATGELF
TRBV7-6	TRBJ1-6	ASSLATRDTPLH
TRBV24-1	TRBJ2-1	ATSDSGRDFNEQF
TRBV10-3	TRBJ2-5	AISAQPGGETQY
TRBV4-1	TRBJ2-3	ASSQGQVTDTQY
TRBV5-6	TRBJ1-5	ASSTGQGINQPQH
TRBV4-1	TRBJ2-3	ASRSPGQGASDTQY
TRBV9	TRBJ1-6	ASSVEGAFGSPLH
TRBV30	TRBJ1-1	AKKENTPGTEAF
TRBV6-5	TRBJ2-1	ASRAGTSINEQF
TRBV5-1	TRBJ2-7	ASSLAAVSEPTYEQY
TRBV28	TRBJ2-2	ASSLPTGELF
TRBV24-1	TRBJ1-5	ATSDGGDFNQPQH
TRBV3-1/TRBV3-2	TRBJ2-5	ASSPTSGSAKTQY
TRBV28	TRBJ2-7	ASSFFRGKRYEQY
TRBV7-2	TRBJ2-1	ASSLRGSPNEQF
TRBV3-1/TRBV3-2	TRBJ2-7	ASSPSSYEQY
TRBV5-6	TRBJ2-1	ASSTNQGFSYNEQF
TRBV6-4	TRBJ2-1	ASPTGLAGNEQF
TRBV20-1	TRBJ2-1	SASPPFGNEQF
TRBV19	TRBJ2-7	ASSIKGSSGSSYEQY
TRBV19	TRBJ2-1	ASSILAGGRNEQF
TRBV10-3	TRBJ2-2	AIRTGVANTGELF
TRBV11-2	TRBJ1-6	ASSLDSAGGSPLH
TRBV3-1/TRBV3-2	TRBJ2-1	ASSQDRVNYNEQF
TRBV10-3	TRBJ2-4	AISAGQGKNIQY
TRBV5-1	TRBJ2-7	ASSWGTSGRKRSDEQY
TRBV5-1	TRBJ2-6	ASSFGSSGANVLT
TRBV6-1	TRBJ2-1	ASSEDGSSYNEQF
TRBV11-3	TRBJ2-2	ASSLGAGTGELF
TRBV7-2	TRBJ1-3	ASSPTSSGNTIY
TRBV5-1	TRBJ2-1	ASSTAGVVNEQF
TRBV6-5	TRBJ2-3	ASRRTASPDTQY
TRBV15	TRBJ2-7	ATSRDSVSSYEQY
TRBV5-6	TRBJ1-5	ASSPGTGRSQPQH
TRBV10-3	TRBJ2-3	AISESQRTTGTDTQY
TRBV4-2	TRBJ2-2	ASSQRLAGPSNTGELF
TRBV9	TRBJ2-1	ASSPGASGDPNEQF
TRBV24-1	TRBJ2-1	ATSEGQGLSSNEQF